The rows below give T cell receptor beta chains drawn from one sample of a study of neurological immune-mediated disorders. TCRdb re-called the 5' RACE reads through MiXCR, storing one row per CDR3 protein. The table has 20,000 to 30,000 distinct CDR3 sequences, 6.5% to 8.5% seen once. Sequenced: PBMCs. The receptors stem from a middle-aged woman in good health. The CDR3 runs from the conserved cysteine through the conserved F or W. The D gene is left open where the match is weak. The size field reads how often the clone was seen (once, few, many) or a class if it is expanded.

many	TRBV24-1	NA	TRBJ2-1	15	CATSDRLESYNEQFF
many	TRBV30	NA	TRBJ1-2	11	CAWSWEGDYTF
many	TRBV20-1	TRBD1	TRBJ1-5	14	CSARAGQGISPQHF
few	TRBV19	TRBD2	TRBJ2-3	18	CASRRTVTGGRSTDTQYF
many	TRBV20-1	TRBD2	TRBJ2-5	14	CSARLAGAGETQYF
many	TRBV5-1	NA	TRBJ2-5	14	CASSLEALWETQYF
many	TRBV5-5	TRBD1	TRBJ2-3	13	CASSGTGGDTQYF
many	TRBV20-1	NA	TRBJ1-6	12	CSALDSHSPLHF
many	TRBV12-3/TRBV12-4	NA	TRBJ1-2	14	CASSEAGEGYGYTF
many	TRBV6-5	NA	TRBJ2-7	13	CASSYSPSAEQYF
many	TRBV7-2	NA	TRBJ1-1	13	CASSLAGFQGAFF
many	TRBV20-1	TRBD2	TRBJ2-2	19	CSATNPGLAGEGSTGELFF
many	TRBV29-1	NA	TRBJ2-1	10	CSVRNNEQFF
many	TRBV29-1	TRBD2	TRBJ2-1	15	CSVALTSWGSNEQFF
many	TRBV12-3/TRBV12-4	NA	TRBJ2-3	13	CASSLDHTDTQYF
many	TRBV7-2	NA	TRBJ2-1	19	CASSFDPRQQGDSYNEQFF
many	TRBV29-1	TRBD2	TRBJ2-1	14	CSVELAGVYNEQFF
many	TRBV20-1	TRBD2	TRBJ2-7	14	CSASETGLAVEQYF
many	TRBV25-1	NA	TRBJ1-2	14	CASREGGLNYGYTF
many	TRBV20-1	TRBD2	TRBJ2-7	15	CSARGLAGGPSEQYF
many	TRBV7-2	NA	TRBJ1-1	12	CASGRGETEAFF
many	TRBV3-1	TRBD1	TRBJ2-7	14	CASSRWDRAYEQYF
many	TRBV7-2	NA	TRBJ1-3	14	CASSFFDSGNTIYF
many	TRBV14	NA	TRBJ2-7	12	CASSQASSEQYF
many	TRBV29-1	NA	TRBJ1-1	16	CSAGEVSAGINTEAFF
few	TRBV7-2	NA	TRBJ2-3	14	CASSFNRLSDTQYF
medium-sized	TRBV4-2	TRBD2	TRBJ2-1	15	CASSPGGSGDNEQFF
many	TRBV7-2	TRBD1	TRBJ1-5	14	CASSPRQGNQPQHF
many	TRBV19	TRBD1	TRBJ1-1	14	CASYTGAVNTEAFF